These 31 T cell receptor beta chains came from one sample sequenced in a study of blood T cell repertoires in COVID-19. Some clones are missing from TCRdb's copy, which holds only in-frame ones; the method was immunoSEQ multiplex PCR. The repertoire includes 100,000 to 120,000 clones, about 88% of them detected once, and 6.5% to 10% sits in the top ten. The specimen was peripheral blood. These receptor sequences come from a woman in her 70s who had recovered from COVID-19.

This clone was counted a single time. The chain uses TRBV19 and TRBJ2-7; 10 nucleotides line up with TRBD1. This CDR3 comprises 14 residues. V lost 7 bases to trimming and J lost 3 bases; unmatched junction nucleotides: 6. In germline, CDR1 is LNHDA, CDR2 SQIVND (reference sequence). The CDR3 reads CASTAGTGDYEQYF. In DNA form, the CDR3 reads TGTGCCAGTACCGCCGGGACAGGGGACTACGAGCAGTACTTC.

The chain is built from TRBV11-3 and TRBJ2-2; D is unresolved. CDR1 and CDR2 from the germline V gene are SGHNT and YENEEA. Trimming shortened V by 2 bases and J by 5 bases, and 6 bases separated the two germline ends. The CDR3 extends over 13 amino acids. The CDR3 bases are TGTGCCAGCAGCTTACGCGGAACCGGGGAGCTGTTTTTT. It encodes CASSLRGTGELFF.

This chain connects TRBV10-2 to TRBJ2-5, with TRBD2 identical over 8 bases. The CDR3 is 12 amino acids. V was clipped by 10 bases and J by 2 bases; unmatched bases: 3. CDR1 and CDR2 (germline): WSHSY, SAAADI. CDR3: CATRGGQETQYF. CDR3 sequence (DNA): TGCGCCACCCGGGGGGGGCAAGAGACCCAGTACTTC.

The V and J genes are TRBV21-1 and TRBJ2-7; the DNA was not used to check the table's D call, TRBD2. TRBV21-1 is termed a pseudogene. The CDR3 extends over 14 amino acids. The DNA of the CDR3 is TGTGCCAGCAAAAGACTAGCGGGACCCTACGAGCAGTACTTC. Translating gives CASKRLAGPYEQYF.

The V call is TRBV7-9, the J call TRBJ2-3; D remains ambiguous. The germline V and J ends were trimmed by 4 bases and 1 base, with 12 bases remaining between them. The CDR3 contains 15 residues. Looked up from germline, CDR1 is SEHNR and CDR2 is FQNEAQ (reference sequence). The CDR3: CASSSTRGRTDTQYF. CDR3 in DNA: TGTGCCAGCAGCTCCACCCGCGGCCGCACAGATACGCAGTATTTT.

The CDR3 bases are TGTGCCAGCAGCCCGACTAGCGGGGACTACGAGCAGTACTTC. This gives the protein CASSPTSGDYEQYF. The chain joins TRBV28 to TRBJ2-7, with 11 nucleotides matching TRBD2. J was trimmed by 3 bases and V by 6 bases; bases with no gene match: 4. The CDR3 runs 14 residues. Germline CDR1 MDHEN, CDR2 SYDVKM.

The rearrangement joins TRBV5-8 to TRBJ1-6; TRBD1 might be the D (6 bases). The CDR3 totals 16 residues. Between the trimmed V and J ends, which lost 2 bases and 0 bases, there was a span of 9 bases. Germline-derived CDR1 and CDR2 are SGHTS and YDEGEE. DNA for the CDR3: TGTGCCAGCAGCTTAAGGGGGAGCTCCTATAATTCACCCCTCCACTTT. Its protein is CASSLRGSSYNSPLHF.

The genes are TRBV7-2 and TRBJ1-3; D ambiguous. The V gene's germline CDR1 is SGHTA and CDR2 FQGNSA. The V end was cut by 0 bases, the J end by 4 bases, with 13 bases between. The CDR3 is 16 amino acids. The CDR3: CASSLAYGDIGNTIYF. CDR3 bases: TGTGCCAGCAGCTTAGCGTACGGGGATATCGGAAACACCATATATTTT.

This chain uses TRBV28 with TRBJ2-2, with D uncertain. Germline V CDR1 and CDR2: MDHEN, SYDVKM. Trimming left V 5 bases short and J 0 bases short, with 4 bases between. The CDR3 consists of 13 residues. The CDR3 DNA reads as TGTGCCAGCAGTAAGCCGAACACCGGGGAGCTGTTTTTT. The encoded protein is CASSKPNTGELFF.

The chain employs TRBV6-6 and TRBJ2-7; 11 bases align to TRBD2. The germline CDR1 and CDR2 sequences are MNHNY and SVGAGI (reference sequence). The CDR3 has 16 amino acids. V trimming: 5 bases; J trimming: 4 bases; junction bases outside the gene matches: 10. CDR3 protein: CASSRLAGGFFYEQYF. The CDR3 nucleotides are TGTGCCAGCAGTCGGCTAGCGGGAGGCTTCTTTTACGAGCAGTACTTC.

The genes are TRBV7-2 and TRBJ2-7, with TRBD2 matching over 7 bases. Germline lookup yields CDR1 SGHTA and CDR2 FQGNSA. This CDR3 is 15 amino acids long. The J segment lost 2 bases and the V segment lost 5 bases, leaving 9 bases of the junction unmatched. The CDR3 sequence is CASSVAGAPTYEQYF. In DNA form, the CDR3 reads TGTGCCAGCAGCGTGGCGGGAGCCCCGACCTACGAGCAGTACTTC.

V and J are TRBV7-8 and TRBJ2-4; 7 bases align to TRBD2. Unmatched junction bases numbered 12, after V lost 2 bases and J lost 8 bases. This CDR3 spans 16 amino acids. The germline CDR1 and CDR2 sequences are SGHVS and FQNEAQ. The CDR3 region has the DNA TGTGCCAGCAGCTTAATCTTTCAGCGGGGAGGGGACATTCAGTACTTC. Protein product: CASSLIFQRGGDIQYF. The full variable domain, with the rest looked up from reference TRBV7-8 and TRBJ2-4, is GAGVSQSPRYKVAKRGQDVALRCDPISGHVSLFWYQQALGQGPEFLTYFQNEAQLDKSGLPSDRFFAERPEGSVSTLKIQRTQQEDSAVYLCASSLIFQRGGDIQYFGAGTRLSVL.

The rearrangement joins TRBV4-1 to TRBJ1-1, with 10 bases lining up with TRBD1. The CDR3 extends over 13 amino acids. Germline assignment: CDR1 MGHRA and CDR2 YSYEKL. The ends lost 3 bases at V and 8 bases at J; junction bases unmatched: 3. The CDR3 here is CASSQTGGSEAFF. The DNA for the CDR3 is TGCGCCAGCAGCCAGACAGGGGGCTCAGAAGCTTTCTTT.

The V gene is TRBV11-3, the J gene TRBJ2-2, with TRBD1 matching 8 bases. The CDR3 is made up of 17 amino acids. CDR1 is SGHNT, CDR2 YENEEA, per germline. The ends lost 0 bases at V and 5 bases at J; junction bases unmatched: 8. This chain's CDR3 is CASSLDVRHRGTGELFF. CDR3 in DNA: TGTGCCAGCAGCTTAGATGTACGCCACAGGGGGACCGGGGAGCTGTTTTTT. The full variable domain, rest sourced from reference TRBV11-3 and TRBJ2-2, is EAGVVQSPRYKIIEKKQPVAFWCNPISGHNTLYWYLQNLGQGPELLIRYENEEAVDDSQLPKDRFSAERLKGVDSTLKIQPAELGDSAVYLCASSLDVRHRGTGELFFGEGSRLTVL.

The genes are TRBV7-2 and TRBJ2-2; 8 bases fit TRBD2. The CDR3 spans 15 residues. V was clipped by 8 bases and J by 5 bases; unmatched bases: 10. CDR1 and CDR2 from the germline V gene are SGHTA and FQGNSA. DNA of the CDR3: TGTGCCAGCGCACCCGGGCTAGCGGGTACCGGGGAGCTGTTTTTT. It translates to CASAPGLAGTGELFF. Filled out from reference TRBV7-2 and TRBJ2-2, the complete variable domain reads GAGVSQSPSNKVTEKGKDVELRCDPISGHTALYWYRQSLGQGLEFLIYFQGNSAPDKSGLPSDRFSAERTGGSVSTLTIQRTQQEDSAVYLCASAPGLAGTGELFFGEGSRLTVL.

The gene calls are TRBV5-1 and TRBJ1-1, with a possible D match to TRBD1 (5 bases). The germline V gene has CDR1 SGHRS and CDR2 YFSETQ. Deletions cut 4 bases from V and 2 bases from J, with 9 bases between. This CDR3 spans 13 amino acids. DNA of the CDR3: TGCGCCAGCAGCGAGGGACTTAACACTGAAGCTTTCTTT. As protein: CASSEGLNTEAFF.

The V and J genes are TRBV29-1 and TRBJ2-3; D perhaps matches TRBD1 (6 bases). The CDR3 is made up of 14 amino acids. The V end was cut by 6 bases, the J end by 1 base, with 14 bases between. In germline, CDR1 is SQVTM, CDR2 ANQGSEA. This CDR3 is CSVKQGARTDTQYF. The CDR3 coding sequence is TGCAGCGTCAAACAGGGAGCACGCACAGATACGCAGTATTTT.

The chain has TRBV2 and TRBJ1-3; D possibly corresponds to TRBD1 (6 bases). Germline lookup yields CDR1 SNHLY and CDR2 FYNNEI. The CDR3 length is 14 residues. Trimming stripped 4 bases from V and 4 bases from J, with 11 bases between. The CDR3 sequence is CASSASGAGNTIYF. The CDR3 DNA reads as TGTGCCAGCAGTGCATCAGGGGCCGGAAACACCATATATTTT. The variable domain in full, completed from reference TRBV2 and TRBJ1-3, reads EPEVTQTPSHQVTQMGQEVILRCVPISNHLYFYWYRQILGQKVEFLVSFYNNEISEKSEIFDDQFSVERPDGSNFTLKIRSTKLEDSAMYFCASSASGAGNTIYFGEGSWLTVV.

J is TRBJ2-3 and V is TRBV4-1, with unresolved D. The CDR3 runs to 15 residues. Germline lookup yields CDR1 MGHRA and CDR2 YSYEKL. V lost 3 bases to trimming and J lost 6 bases, with 16 bases between them. CDR3 sequence reads: CASSQVDTQADTQYF. The CDR3 coding sequence is TGCGCCAGCAGCCAGGTCGACACCCAGGCGGATACGCAGTATTTT.

The rearrangement joins TRBV27 to TRBJ1-1; D not resolved. The germline V gene has CDR1 MNHEY and CDR2 SMNVEV (reference sequence). The CDR3 has 17 amino acids. Trimming pared 3 bases from V and 0 bases from J, leaving 17 bases between. The CDR3: CASSFGGVLHMNTEAFF. CDR3 DNA: TGTGCCAGCAGTTTTGGCGGGGTCCTCCACATGAACACTGAAGCTTTCTTT.

V gene TRBV9 combines with J gene TRBJ2-7, with 11 bases aligning to TRBD2. The CDR3 length is 15 residues. Trimming cost V 2 bases and J 2 bases; bases outside gene matches: 3. Germline CDR1 reads SGDLS; CDR2 reads YYNGEE. As DNA, the CDR3 is TGTGCCAGCAGCGTCACTAGCGGGAGCCCCTACGAGCAGTACTTC. This codes for CASSVTSGSPYEQYF.

The rearrangement joins TRBV11-2 to TRBJ2-7, with D perhaps TRBD2 (6 bases). V shed 5 bases and J shed 0 bases, with 20 bases lying between them. CDR3 length: 17 residues. In germline, CDR1 is SGHAT, CDR2 FQNNGV. The CDR3 protein is CASSPLGAGQSSYEQYF. The CDR3 DNA reads as TGTGCCAGCAGCCCGCTAGGGGCGGGGCAAAGCTCCTACGAGCAGTACTTC.

V is TRBV28 and J is TRBJ1-2, with D perhaps TRBD1 (5 bases). The V end was cut by 8 bases, the J end by 5 bases, with 6 bases between. The CDR3 extends over 10 amino acids. Germline V gene data show CDR1 as MDHEN and CDR2 as SYDVKM. The CDR3 nucleotides read TGTGCCAGCGGGGGGTATGGCTACACCTTC. The encoded protein is CASGGYGYTF.

This chain connects TRBV16 to TRBJ2-1; D unclear. The length of the CDR3 is 14 residues. Germline V lookup: CDR1 KGHSY, CDR2 FQNENV. Trimming shortened V by 5 bases and J by 3 bases, and 11 bases separated the two germline ends. CDR3 sequence (DNA): TGTGCCAGCAGCGCCCGGTCGATCTACAATGAGCAGTTCTTC. Its translation: CASSARSIYNEQFF.

V usage is TRBV4-1 and J usage is TRBJ2-1; 14 bases agree with TRBD2. The V and J ends lost 3 bases and 6 bases, in that order; junction bases with no gene match: 16. In germline, CDR1 is MGHRA, CDR2 YSYEKL. This CDR3 region has 20 residues. The CDR3 loop is CASSHPGLAGAPRRGNEQFF. For the CDR3, the DNA is TGCGCCAGCAGCCACCCGGGACTAGCGGGGGCGCCGCGGCGGGGCAATGAGCAGTTCTTC.

The chain uses TRBV10-3 and TRBJ2-1, with a weak D call TRBD2 (7 bases). CDR1 and CDR2 (germline): ENHRY, SYGVKD. The CDR3 sequence is 16 residues long. The germline V and J ends were trimmed by 0 bases and 2 bases, with 11 bases remaining between them. CDR3 sequence (DNA): TGTGCCATCAGTGAGTCCCTAGGGGGGGCCTACAATGAGCAGTTCTTC. Translating it yields CAISESLGGAYNEQFF.

This chain links TRBV3-1 (or the pseudogene TRBV3-2) with TRBJ1-4, with TRBD1 identical over 8 bases. In germline, CDR1 is LGHDT, CDR2 YNNKEL (reference sequence). Unmatched junction bases numbered 4, after V lost 2 bases and J lost 5 bases. This CDR3 region has 15 residues. CDR3 nucleotide sequence: TGTGCCAGCAGCCAAATGGCAGGGGGCAATGAAAAACTGTTTTTT. Its protein product is CASSQMAGGNEKLFF.

The J gene is TRBJ2-1, the V gene TRBV6-2 or TRBV6-3; 7 positions agree with TRBD1. In germline, CDR1 is MNHEY, CDR2 SVGEGT. The J segment lost 0 bases and the V segment lost 0 bases, leaving 14 bases of the junction unmatched. The CDR3 extends over 20 amino acids. CDR3 nucleotide sequence: TGTGCCAGCAGTTACTCGCGCACAGGGGCCTTAATAAGCTCCTACAATGAGCAGTTCTTC. Protein sequence: CASSYSRTGALISSYNEQFF.

This chain connects TRBV29-1 to TRBJ2-3; D remains ambiguous. Germline loops: CDR1 SQVTM, CDR2 ANQGSEA. The CDR3 is 12 amino acids. Trimming removed 7 bases at V and 6 bases at J, with 14 bases between. Here the CDR3 reads CSALLVYDTQYF. In DNA, the CDR3 is TGCAGCGCCCTACTTGTGTATGATACGCAGTATTTT.

V usage is TRBV7-2 and J usage is TRBJ2-7, with 7 nucleotides matching TRBD2. The CDR3 consists of 14 residues. Germline CDR1 SGHTA, CDR2 FQGNSA. V shed 1 base, J shed 2 bases, and the junction held 2 bases outside the gene matches. CDR3 nucleotide sequence: TGTGCCAGCAGCTTAGGGGGAGGGCCCTACGAGCAGTACTTC. Translating gives CASSLGGGPYEQYF. Full variable domain (missing parts from reference TRBV7-2 and TRBJ2-7): GAGVSQSPSNKVTEKGKDVELRCDPISGHTALYWYRQSLGQGLEFLIYFQGNSAPDKSGLPSDRFSAERTGGSVSTLTIQRTQQEDSAVYLCASSLGGGPYEQYFGPGTRLTVT.

The gene calls are TRBV6-4 and TRBJ1-2; D is possibly TRBD1 (6 bases). This CDR3 is built from 14 residues. CDR1 is MRHNA and CDR2 is SNTAGT in the germline V gene. With 7 bases removed from V and 6 bases from J, the gap between germline ends came to 18 bases. In DNA form, the CDR3 reads TGTGCCAGCATTCGGGGGGCCCGCCTGGATGGCTACACCTTC. Translating gives CASIRGARLDGYTF.